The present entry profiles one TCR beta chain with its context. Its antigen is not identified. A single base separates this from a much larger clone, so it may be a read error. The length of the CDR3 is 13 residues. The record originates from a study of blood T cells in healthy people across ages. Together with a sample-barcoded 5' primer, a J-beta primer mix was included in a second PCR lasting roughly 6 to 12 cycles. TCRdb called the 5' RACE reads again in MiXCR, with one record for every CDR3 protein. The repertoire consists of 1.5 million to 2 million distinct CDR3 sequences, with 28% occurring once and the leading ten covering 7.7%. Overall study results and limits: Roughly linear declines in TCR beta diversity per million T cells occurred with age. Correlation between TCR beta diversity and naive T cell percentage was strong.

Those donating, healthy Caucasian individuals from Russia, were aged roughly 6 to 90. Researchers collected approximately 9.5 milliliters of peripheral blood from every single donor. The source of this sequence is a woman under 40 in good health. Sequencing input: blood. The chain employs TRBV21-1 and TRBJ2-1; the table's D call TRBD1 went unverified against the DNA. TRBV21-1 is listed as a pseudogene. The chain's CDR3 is CASRRDRDNEQFF. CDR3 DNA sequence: TGTGCCAGCCGCCGGGACAGGGACAATGAGCAGTTCTTC.